This record looks at one TCR beta chain sequence and its context. As yet, its antigen is unknown. Constant-region reverse primers amplified full-length variable regions, followed by semi-nested Nested Universal Primer A PCR. MiXCR, applied by TCRdb to the 5' RACE reads, yields one record per CDR3 protein. The sample holds approximately 53,000 distinct CDR3 sequences, more than 25% seen once. Looked up from germline, CDR1 is SGHTA and CDR2 is FQGNSA. Trimming pared 4 bases from V and 9 bases from J, leaving 13 bases between. The CDR3 loop spans 13 amino acids. Findings and caveats of the study: In terms of TCR gene usage, tumor memory CD4+ T cells clustered together with blood and lymph node memory CD4+ cells, as well as with lymph node naive CD4+ cells. Tumor Tregs overlapped most with tumor, then blood, naive CD4+ cells.

The sample consisted of tumor-infiltrating memory CD4+ T cells sorted from the breast tumor. The subset: memory CD4+ T cells, CD4+CD45RO+CD25-. The receptor's source is a female donor with breast cancer. The chain employs TRBV7-2 and TRBJ1-5; D gene unclear. The CDR3 region has the DNA TGTGCCAGCAGCTCGGACCTCCTGATGCCCCAGCATTTT. It yields the protein CASSSDLLMPQHF.